These 11 T cell receptor beta chains came from one sample sequenced in a study of blood T cell repertoires in COVID-19. TCRdb keeps only in-frame clones here, not all; method: immunoSEQ multiplex PCR. Seen here are around 130,000 clones, 84% observed once, and the top ten hold over 10%. Source material: peripheral blood. These receptors came from a human donor in a cohort sampled during active COVID-19.

The chain links TRBV5-4 to TRBJ1-3; the D gene is possibly TRBD1 (5 bases). The CDR3 covers 15 residues. Trimming left V 3 bases short and J 4 bases short, with 14 bases between. CDR1 and CDR2 from the germline V gene are SGHNT and YYREEE (reference sequence). CDR3 sequence: CASSSPEGAGNTIYF. The CDR3 coding sequence is TGTGCCAGCAGCTCTCCGGAAGGGGCCGGAAACACCATATATTTT.

The DNA of the CDR3 is TGTGCCAGTAGTATAGTAGCAGGGGACACCTATGGCTACACCTTC. Protein product: CASSIVAGDTYGYTF. V gene TRBV19 combines with J gene TRBJ1-2; D may be TRBD1 (6 bases). V shed 1 base and J shed 4 bases, with 13 bases lying between them. In germline, CDR1 is LNHDA, CDR2 SQIVND (reference sequence). The CDR3 totals 15 residues.

The V gene is TRBV5-4, the J gene TRBJ2-3; 13 bases match TRBD2. The CDR3 has 17 residues. Germline CDR1 and CDR2: SGHNT and YYREEE (reference sequence). With 4 bases clipped from V and 1 base from J, the junction kept 6 bases outside the gene matches. In DNA form, the CDR3 reads TGTGCCAGCAGCCCCAAGGGACTAGCGGGACGCACAGATACGCAGTATTTT. It yields the protein CASSPKGLAGRTDTQYF.

The chain carries TRBV19 and TRBJ1-6; possible D gene TRBD1, 6 bases. The CDR3 spans 14 residues. Germline CDR1 LNHDA, CDR2 SQIVND (reference sequence). V was trimmed by 5 bases and J by 5 bases, leaving 10 bases between them. In DNA form, the CDR3 reads TGTGCCAGTAGTGGACAGTCAAATAATTCACCCCTCCACTTT. Translated, it gives CASSGQSNNSPLHF.

The CDR3 bases are TGTGCCAGCAGACAGGATAGCACAGATACGCAGTATTTT. This gives the protein CASRQDSTDTQYF. The V gene is TRBV12-3 or TRBV12-4, the J gene TRBJ2-3; weak D call: TRBD1 (5 bases). The CDR3 extends over 13 amino acids. Trimming removed 6 bases from V and 0 bases from J, with 7 bases in between.

Only a few counts were recorded for this clone. V and J are TRBV6-2 or TRBV6-3 and TRBJ1-2; D is undetermined. The CDR3 spans 11 residues. Germline V gene lookup returns CDR1 MNHEY and CDR2 SVGEGT. With 3 bases removed from V and 7 bases from J, the gap between germline ends came to 6 bases. CDR3 nucleotides: TGTGCCAGCAGTTATCTAAGTGGCTACACCTTC. Its protein product is CASSYLSGYTF.

The rearrangement uses TRBV20-1 and TRBJ2-3, with 10 bases fitting TRBD2. Germline assignment: CDR1 DFQATT and CDR2 SNEGSKA (reference sequence). V lost 6 bases, J lost 2 bases, and 5 bases stayed unmatched. The CDR3 has 14 amino acids. The CDR3, as DNA: TGCAGTGCAAGTAGCGGGGGGCCCACAGATACGCAGTATTTT. It translates to CSASSGGPTDTQYF.

The V call is TRBV5-1, the J call TRBJ1-3; 9 nucleotides line up with TRBD1. V shed 4 bases, J shed 2 bases, and the junction held 4 bases outside the gene matches. The CDR3 runs 15 residues. Germline lookup yields CDR1 SGHRS and CDR2 YFSETQ. The CDR3 region is CASSLTGGAGNTIYF. CDR3 nucleotide sequence: TGCGCCAGCAGCCTTACAGGGGGCGCTGGAAACACCATATATTTT.

The chain links TRBV6-1 to TRBJ2-1; no clear D gene. Deletions cut 0 bases from V and 15 bases from J, with 12 bases between. From germline, CDR1 is MNHNS and CDR2 SASEGT. The CDR3 covers 12 residues. The CDR3 region is CASSEAGEHRFF. Written as DNA, the CDR3 is TGTGCCAGCAGTGAAGCCGGAGAGCATAGGTTCTTC.

The chain joins TRBV5-1 to TRBJ1-6, with no clear D. The CDR3 sequence is 15 residues long. The V gene's germline CDR1 is SGHRS and CDR2 YFSETQ. Trimming pared 0 bases from V and 8 bases from J, leaving 12 bases between. CDR3 protein: CASSLGQSAYSPLHF. DNA of the CDR3: TGCGCCAGCAGCTTGGGGCAGTCTGCCTATTCACCCCTCCACTTT.

The chain employs TRBV6-1 and TRBJ2-3; D is perhaps TRBD2 (6 bases). This CDR3 contains 13 residues. Trimming took off 2 bases at V and 4 bases at J, with 7 bases between the two ends. Looked up from germline, CDR1 is MNHNS and CDR2 is SASEGT. Here the CDR3 reads CASSELAPDTQYF. The CDR3 DNA is TGTGCCAGCAGTGAACTAGCGCCAGATACGCAGTATTTT.